The 22 T cell receptor beta chains in this list originate from one sample, sequenced in a study of blood T cell repertoires in COVID-19. The protocol was immunoSEQ multiplex PCR, while the TCRdb copy is restricted to in-frame clones and leaves out a portion. This table has around 300,000 clones, 87% appearing once. The sample taken for sequencing was peripheral blood. The receptors here all came from a man aged 45-65 years with active or convalescent COVID-19.

This rearrangement joins TRBV14 to TRBJ2-3; D is uncertain. Trimming shortened V by 4 bases and J by 0 bases, and 11 bases separated the two germline ends. The CDR3 consists of 15 residues. The germline gives CDR1 SGHDN, CDR2 FVKESK. The CDR3 spells CASSPRLISTDTQYF. The CDR3 region has the DNA TGTGCCAGCAGCCCTCGACTTATTAGCACAGATACGCAGTATTTT.

CDR3 nucleotides: TGTGCCAGCTCCCCCCAGGGCCCAGTGGACACTGAAGCTTTCTTT. Protein sequence: CASSPQGPVDTEAFF. The V and J genes are TRBV18 and TRBJ1-1; tentative D call: TRBD1 (5 bases). CDR3 length: 15 residues. Trimming stripped 6 bases from V and 3 bases from J, with 17 bases between. CDR1 and CDR2 from the germline V gene are KGHSH and LQKENI.

The rearrangement uses TRBV2 and TRBJ2-3, with 12 bases aligning to TRBD2. With V trimmed by 3 bases and J by 0 bases, 1 base remained unmatched. The CDR3 is 16 residues long. CDR1 is SNHLY, CDR2 FYNNEI, per germline. The chain's CDR3 is CASSDGTSGSTDTQYF. CDR3 coding DNA: TGTGCCAGCAGTGACGGGACTAGCGGGAGCACAGATACGCAGTATTTT.

This rearrangement joins TRBV6-1 to TRBJ2-1; 8 positions match TRBD2. After removal of 3 bases from V and 4 bases from J, the junction contained 11 bases not matched to a gene. Germline V gene lookup returns CDR1 MNHNS and CDR2 SASEGT. The CDR3 runs to 17 residues. CDR3 protein: CASSEPVRGLAYNEQFF. The CDR3 DNA reads TGTGCCAGCAGTGAGCCAGTCCGCGGACTAGCATACAATGAGCAGTTCTTC.

The chain couples TRBV27 to TRBJ1-2; the D gene is possibly TRBD1 (5 bases). Germline CDR1 and CDR2: MNHEY and SMNVEV (reference sequence). The V end was cut by 2 bases, the J end by 7 bases, with 14 bases between. The CDR3 length is 14 residues. As DNA, the CDR3 is TGTGCCAGCAGTTTAAATCCAGGGCTAGGTGGCTACACCTTC. It is translated as CASSLNPGLGGYTF.

The chain couples TRBV6-5 to TRBJ2-3; D is undetermined. Trimming took off 6 bases at V and 0 bases at J, with 13 bases between the two ends. The CDR3 runs to 15 residues. Germline V gene lookup returns CDR1 MNHEY and CDR2 SVGAGI. Here the CDR3 DNA reads TGTGCCAGCAGCCCCCTCAGTCCTAGCACAGATACGCAGTATTTT. Translation: CASSPLSPSTDTQYF.

Points on this clone: This same CDR3 is encoded by further DNA sequences in the sample. The V call is TRBV15, the J call TRBJ2-5; 9 bases match TRBD1. After removal of 3 bases from V and 2 bases from J, the junction contained 1 base not matched to a gene. CDR3 length: 14 amino acids. The V gene's germline CDR1 is LNHNV and CDR2 YYDKDF (reference sequence). The CDR3 here is CATSRDRGQETQYF. The CDR3 region has the DNA TGTGCCACCAGCAGGGACAGGGGTCAAGAGACCCAGTACTTC.

The V and J genes are TRBV2 and TRBJ2-7; D is unresolved. V shed 5 bases and J shed 3 bases, with 5 bases lying between them. This CDR3 is 11 amino acids long. CDR1 SNHLY and CDR2 FYNNEI come from the germline V gene. The CDR3 region has the DNA TGTGCCAGCAGTCCCCACTACGAGCAGTACTTC. It encodes CASSPHYEQYF.

The chain employs TRBV6-2 or TRBV6-3 and TRBJ1-5; D remains unclear. Between the trimmed V and J ends, which lost 0 bases and 1 base, there was a span of 4 bases. Germline V gives CDR1 MNHEY, CDR2 SVGEGT. CDR3 length: 14 residues. The CDR3 coding sequence is TGTGCCAGCAGTTACTCGAGCAGCAATCAGCCCCAGCATTTT. Translating gives CASSYSSSNQPQHF.

This chain uses TRBV18 with TRBJ1-2; a weak D match, TRBD1 (5 bases). Looked up from germline, CDR1 is KGHSH and CDR2 is LQKENI. V was cut by 2 bases and J by 5 bases, with 21 bases left in between. The CDR3 is 17 amino acids. The CDR3 reads CASSPSSGGNNVYGYTF. The CDR3 nucleotides are TGTGCCAGCTCACCATCGTCCGGGGGGAATAATGTATATGGCTACACCTTC.

The rearrangement uses TRBV5-1 and TRBJ2-1; TRBD2 matches at 12 bases. Germline CDR1 SGHRS, CDR2 YFSETQ. The CDR3 contains 16 residues. V lost 3 bases, J lost 4 bases, and 5 bases stayed unmatched. CDR3 residues: CASSWRTSGMYNEQFF. The CDR3 DNA is TGCGCCAGCAGCTGGAGGACTAGCGGGATGTACAATGAGCAGTTCTTC.

This clone is a singleton in its sample. This chain's CDR3 is CASRDSLDEQYF. The CDR3 DNA reads as TGTGCCAGCAGAGACAGTCTGGACGAGCAGTACTTC. The V and J genes are TRBV25-1 and TRBJ2-7; perhaps TRBD1 as D (5 bases). V was clipped by 6 bases and J by 5 bases, with 11 bases between them. The CDR3 spans 12 residues. Germline CDR1 reads MGHDK; CDR2 reads SYGVNS.

The rearrangement uses TRBV5-1 and TRBJ1-1, with D perhaps matching TRBD1 (6 bases). CDR1 and CDR2 (germline): SGHRS, YFSETQ. This CDR3 has 14 amino acids. Trimming took 3 bases from V and 4 from J, leaving 13 bases between them. The CDR3 DNA reads as TGCGCCAGCAGCTCGGGGGGCGGTATCACTGAAGCTTTCTTT. Translation gives CASSSGGGITEAFF.

This clone was seen a single time. Other DNA sequences from this sample encode an identical CDR3 as well. CDR3 protein: CASSGGRTYNEQFF. DNA for the CDR3: TGTGCCAGCAGTGGCGGGAGGACCTACAATGAGCAGTTCTTC. The chain couples TRBV2 to TRBJ2-1; 8 bases line up with TRBD2. There are 14 residues in the CDR3. CDR1 is SNHLY, CDR2 FYNNEI, per germline. Germline trimming cut 4 bases from V and 2 bases from J; bases unmatched to any gene: 1.

V gene TRBV2 combines with J gene TRBJ1-1; D remains ambiguous. CDR1 is SNHLY and CDR2 is FYNNEI in the germline V gene. This CDR3 is built from 13 residues. Trimming cost V 4 bases and J 1 base, with 7 bases left between them. The CDR3 protein is CASSVMANTEAFF. The CDR3 bases are TGTGCCAGCAGTGTCATGGCGAACACTGAAGCTTTCTTT.

The chain is built from TRBV7-8 and TRBJ2-1, with unresolved D. The germline V gene has CDR1 SGHVS and CDR2 FQNEAQ. Trimming took 0 bases from V and 4 from J, leaving 4 bases between them. The CDR3 runs 13 residues. CDR3 in amino acids: CASSLARYNEQFF. The CDR3 DNA is TGTGCCAGCAGCTTAGCGCGGTACAATGAGCAGTTCTTC.

This chain joins TRBV6-5 and TRBJ1-5; TRBD1 matches 7 bases. The V gene's germline CDR1 is MNHEY and CDR2 SVGAGI. The CDR3 covers 15 residues. Trimming took 5 bases from V and 4 from J; bases not matched to a gene: 8. The CDR3 loop reads CASSPTRQGNQPQHF. The CDR3 DNA is TGTGCCAGCAGTCCTACTCGACAGGGAAATCAGCCCCAGCATTTT.

The chain carries TRBV18 and TRBJ2-7; D perhaps matches TRBD2 (6 bases). The V end was cut by 2 bases, the J end by 1 base, with 12 bases between. There are 15 residues in the CDR3. Germline lookup yields CDR1 KGHSH and CDR2 LQKENI. CDR3 protein: CASSPWRVRSYEQYF. The CDR3 DNA follows: TGTGCCAGCTCACCATGGAGGGTAAGATCCTACGAGCAGTACTTC.

This chain links TRBV4-3 with TRBJ1-4; D ambiguous. The CDR3 extends over 14 amino acids. Germline V gene data show CDR1 as LGHNA and CDR2 as YSLEER. The V gene lost 5 bases and the J gene lost 0 bases, with 7 bases spanning the gap. CDR3 nucleotide sequence: TGCGCCAGCAGCATCAGTGCAACTAATGAAAAACTGTTTTTT. It codes for CASSISATNEKLFF.

The chain has TRBV7-2 and TRBJ1-3, with 7 bases aligning to TRBD1. Germline V gives CDR1 SGHTA, CDR2 FQGNSA. CDR3 length: 16 amino acids. J gave up 0 bases and V 5 bases, and 7 bases lay outside the gene matches. CDR3 amino acids: CASSPTGTSSGNTIYF. CDR3 sequence (DNA): TGTGCCAGCAGCCCGACAGGGACCAGCTCTGGAAACACCATATATTTT.

This clone was recorded only once. The chain uses TRBV27 and TRBJ1-3; no clear D gene. The ends were cut back, 4 bases at V and 1 base at J, with 20 bases in the middle. This CDR3 comprises 18 residues. Germline loops: CDR1 MNHEY, CDR2 SMNVEV (reference sequence). Here the CDR3 DNA reads TGTGCCAGCAGTTCCCGTCGGGTAGTCCCTCTGTCTGGAAACACCATATATTTT. Translated: CASSSRRVVPLSGNTIYF.

The rearrangement joins TRBV28 to TRBJ2-7; 7 nucleotides match TRBD2. CDR1 MDHEN and CDR2 SYDVKM come from the germline V gene. V shed 3 bases, J shed 6 bases, and the junction held 5 bases outside the gene matches. The CDR3 loop spans 13 amino acids. The CDR3 sequence: CASSFGEGVEQYF. CDR3 in DNA: TGTGCCAGCAGTTTTGGGGAGGGCGTCGAGCAGTACTTC.